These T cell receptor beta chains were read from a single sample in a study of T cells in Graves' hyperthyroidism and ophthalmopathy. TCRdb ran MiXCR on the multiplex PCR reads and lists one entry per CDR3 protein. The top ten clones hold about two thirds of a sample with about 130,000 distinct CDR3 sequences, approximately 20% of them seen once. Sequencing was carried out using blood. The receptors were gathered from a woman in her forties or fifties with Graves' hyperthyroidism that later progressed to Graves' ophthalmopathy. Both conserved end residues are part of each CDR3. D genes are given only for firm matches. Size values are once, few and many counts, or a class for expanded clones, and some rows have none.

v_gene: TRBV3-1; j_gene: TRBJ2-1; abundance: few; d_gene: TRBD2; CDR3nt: TGTGCCAGCAGCCATGCGGGAGGGCGGAGTGAGCAGTTCTTC; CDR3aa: CASSHAGGRSEQFF
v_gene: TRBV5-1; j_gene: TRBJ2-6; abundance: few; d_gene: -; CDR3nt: TGCGCCAGCAGTTTAGAATTTCAGGGCTCTGGGGCCAACGTCCTGACTTTC; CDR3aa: CASSLEFQGSGANVLTF
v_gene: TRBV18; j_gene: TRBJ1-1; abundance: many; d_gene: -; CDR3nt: TGTGCCAGCTCACCACCGCAGGGGACGAGAACTGAAGCTTTCTTT; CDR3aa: CASSPPQGTRTEAFF
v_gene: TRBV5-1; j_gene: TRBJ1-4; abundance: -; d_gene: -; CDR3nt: TGCGCCAGCAGCGGGGGGACACCGGGGGTGGAAAAACTGTTTTTT; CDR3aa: CASSGGTPGVEKLFF
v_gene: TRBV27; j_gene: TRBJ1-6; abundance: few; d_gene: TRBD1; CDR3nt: TGTGCCAGCAGGGGGGGAGGCAGGGGGAATTCACCCCTCCACTTT; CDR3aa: CASRGGGRGNSPLHF
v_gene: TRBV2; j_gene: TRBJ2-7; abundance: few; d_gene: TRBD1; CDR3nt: TGTGCCAGCTCTAGAGGGGACAGGGGTAAACGGGAGCAGTACTTC; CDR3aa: CASSRGDRGKREQYF
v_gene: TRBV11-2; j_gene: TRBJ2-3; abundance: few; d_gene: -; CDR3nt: TGTGCCAGCAGCCAAGTTTGGGGGAGCACAGATACGCAGTATTTT; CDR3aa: CASSQVWGSTDTQYF
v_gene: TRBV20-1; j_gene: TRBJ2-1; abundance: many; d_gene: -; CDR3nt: TGCAGTGCTAGCTCTGCGGACTCTAACAATGAGCAGTTCTTC; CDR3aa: CSASSADSNNEQFF
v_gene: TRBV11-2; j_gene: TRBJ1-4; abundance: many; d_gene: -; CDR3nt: TGTGCCAGCAGCCGTTGGGGGGTCGGCGATGAAAAACTGTTTTTT; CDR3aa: CASSRWGVGDEKLFF
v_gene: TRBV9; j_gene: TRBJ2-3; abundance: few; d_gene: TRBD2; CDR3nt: TGTGCCAGCAGTAGAGAGGGCGGGAGGGATTCCACAGATACGCAGTATTTT; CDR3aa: CASSREGGRDSTDTQYF
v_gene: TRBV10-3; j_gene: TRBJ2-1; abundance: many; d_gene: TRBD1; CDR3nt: TGTGCCATCAGACCCGGGACAGCTAGCTCCTACAATGAGCAGTTCTTC; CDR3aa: CAIRPGTASSYNEQFF
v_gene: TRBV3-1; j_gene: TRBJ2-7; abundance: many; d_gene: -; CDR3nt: TGTGCCAGCAGCCAAGTTACAGACTCCTACGAGCAGTACTTC; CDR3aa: CASSQVTDSYEQYF
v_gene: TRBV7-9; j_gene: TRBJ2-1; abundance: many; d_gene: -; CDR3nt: TGTGCCAGCAGCTTTAGCGCTAATGAGCAGTTCTTC; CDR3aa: CASSFSANEQFF
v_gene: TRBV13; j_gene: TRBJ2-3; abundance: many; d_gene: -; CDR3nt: TGTGCCAGCAGCTTAGGAGTGGTCACAGATACGCAGTATTTT; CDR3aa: CASSLGVVTDTQYF
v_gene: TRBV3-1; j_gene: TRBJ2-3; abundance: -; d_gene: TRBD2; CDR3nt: TGTGCCAGCAGCCAAGATCTGACTAGCGGGAGCACAGATACGCAGTATTTT; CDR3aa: CASSQDLTSGSTDTQYF
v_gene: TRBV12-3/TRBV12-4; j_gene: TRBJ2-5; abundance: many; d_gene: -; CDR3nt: TGTGCCAGCAGTCTATCGACAGAGTGGGAGACCCAGTACTTC; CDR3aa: CASSLSTEWETQYF
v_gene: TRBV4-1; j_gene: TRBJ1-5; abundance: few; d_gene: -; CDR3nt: TGCGCCAGCAGCCAAGTACCGGGTGCTAGCAATCAGCCCCAGCATTTT; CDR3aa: CASSQVPGASNQPQHF
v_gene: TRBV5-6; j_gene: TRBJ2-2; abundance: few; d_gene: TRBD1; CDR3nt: TGTGCCAGCAGCCTACAGGGGATGAACACCGGGGAGCTGTTTTTT; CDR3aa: CASSLQGMNTGELFF
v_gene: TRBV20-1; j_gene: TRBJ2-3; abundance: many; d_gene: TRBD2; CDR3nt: TGCAGCGGGACTAGCGGGAGTGATTGGGTAGATACGCAGTATTTT; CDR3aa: CSGTSGSDWVDTQYF
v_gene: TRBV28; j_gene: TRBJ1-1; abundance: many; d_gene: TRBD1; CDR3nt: TGTGCCAGCAGAAAAAGGACAGGGAAAGCTTTCTTT; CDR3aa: CASRKRTGKAFF
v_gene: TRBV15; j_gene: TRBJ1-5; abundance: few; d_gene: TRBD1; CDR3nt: TGTGCCACCAGCGGGTTGACAGGGACCAATCAGCCCCAGCATTTT; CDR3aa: CATSGLTGTNQPQHF
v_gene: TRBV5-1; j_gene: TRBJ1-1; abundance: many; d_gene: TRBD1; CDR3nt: TGCGCCAGCAGCCGACAGGGCGAGAACACTGAAGCTTTCTTT; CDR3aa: CASSRQGENTEAFF
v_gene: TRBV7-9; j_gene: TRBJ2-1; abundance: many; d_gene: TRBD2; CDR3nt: TGTGCCAGCAGCTTAGGAGTGACACAAAGGGAACTAGCGGGGCCTGGGGATGAGCAGTTCTTC; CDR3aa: CASSLGVTQRELAGPGDEQFF
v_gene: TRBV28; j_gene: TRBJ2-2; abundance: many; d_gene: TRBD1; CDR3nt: TGTGCCAGCAGTAGGGACAGGGCGAACACCGGGGAGCTGTTTTTT; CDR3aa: CASSRDRANTGELFF
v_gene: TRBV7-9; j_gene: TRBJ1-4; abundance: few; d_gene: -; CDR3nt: TGTGCCAGCAGCCTAGGGGGGCGGAGGGCTAATGAAAAACTGTTTTTT; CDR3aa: CASSLGGRRANEKLFF
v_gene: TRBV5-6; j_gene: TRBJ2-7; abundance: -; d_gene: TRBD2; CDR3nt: TGTGCCAGCAGCCTCTGGGGGGGAACCTACGAGCAGTACTTC; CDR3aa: CASSLWGGTYEQYF